The 5 T cell receptor beta chains below come from one sample, sequenced in a study of CD8+ T cells in alopecia areata. Once RNA had been extracted, it was reverse transcribed into cDNA to act as the sequencing template. Sequenced by immunoSEQ multiplex PCR; TCRdb stores in-frame clones only, minus some. The table lists 200,000 to 250,000 clones, about three fifths of them singletons, with around 0.44% in the top ten. The input for sequencing was CD4+ T cells sorted from blood, taken at week 0. Every receptor here comes from a human donor with alopecia areata.

This clone was observed a few times. V is TRBV30 and J is TRBJ1-5; D is uncertain. CDR3 length: 13 residues. Trimming removed 2 bases from V and 4 bases from J, with 9 bases in between. In germline, CDR1 is GTSNPN, CDR2 SVGIG (reference sequence). CDR3 DNA sequence: TGTGCCTGGAGTTCCGACCGAAATCAGCCCCAGCATTTT. Translating it yields CAWSSDRNQPQHF.

The chain links TRBV30 to TRBJ1-5, with 8 bases aligning to TRBD1. Germline V gives CDR1 GTSNPN, CDR2 SVGIG (reference sequence). V lost 2 bases, J lost 4 bases, and 10 bases stayed unmatched. This CDR3 is built from 16 residues. The CDR3 coding sequence is TGTGCCTGGAGTAGGACAGGGTTGAGGGGAAATCAGCCCCAGCATTTT. It translates to CAWSRTGLRGNQPQHF.

The rearrangement uses TRBV15 and TRBJ2-4; no clear D gene. Germline CDR1 and CDR2: LNHNV and YYDKDF (reference sequence). The CDR3 has 16 amino acids. Trimming took off 0 bases at V and 3 bases at J, with 12 bases between the two ends. The CDR3 DNA sequence: TGTGCCACCAGCAGAGATACCAGACGTGACAAAAACATTCAGTACTTC. This codes for CATSRDTRRDKNIQYF.

The chain couples TRBV10-3 to TRBJ2-1; D remains ambiguous. V was pared by 2 bases and J by 9 bases, with 11 bases between. Germline CDR1 ENHRY, CDR2 SYGVKD. The CDR3 is 13 residues long. This CDR3 is CAISERAGSEQFF. The CDR3 DNA reads TGTGCCATCAGTGAGCGTGCAGGTAGTGAGCAGTTCTTC.

V and J are TRBV5-1 and TRBJ2-5; D is uncertain. This CDR3 is 14 amino acids long. Trimming cost V 1 base and J 4 bases, with 11 bases left between them. Germline CDR1 is SGHRS and CDR2 is YFSETQ. The CDR3 spells CASSLSDGPETQYF. The CDR3 nucleotides read TGCGCCAGCAGCTTGTCGGACGGTCCAGAGACCCAGTACTTC.